This is a list of T cell receptor beta chains from one sample in a study of T-cell memory formation after mild COVID-19. MiXCR, applied by TCRdb to the 5' RACE reads, yields one record per CDR3 protein. The data show some 200,000 distinct CDR3 sequences, just over 9.5% seen once. The sequenced sample consisted of PBMCs or a T cell subset sorted from them (not recorded which). These TCRs come from a man aged 18 to 35 who had mild COVID-19 (a few samples of this study predate the infection). Cell type and time point are not known. The CDR3 runs from the conserved cysteine through the conserved F or W. A D gene is named only where the DNA matches it firmly. Only some rows state a clone size, as once, few, many or a class for expanded clones.

>TRBV7-8|-|TRBJ2-5|-
TGTGCCAGCAGGTGGGGGACACACCAAGAGACCCAGTACTTC
CASRWGTHQETQYF
>TRBV7-2|many|TRBJ1-2|TRBD1
TGTGCCAGCAGCTTAGGACAGGGGACAGGTGGCTACACCTTC
CASSLGQGTGGYTF
>TRBV11-2|-|TRBJ2-2|-
TGTGCCAGCAGCTACCGCGGCGCAGCGTCCACCGGGGAGCTGTTTTTT
CASSYRGAASTGELFF
>TRBV24-1|many|TRBJ1-2|TRBD1
TGTGCCACCAGTGATCCTATGACAGGGCACGGCTACACCTTC
CATSDPMTGHGYTF
>TRBV13|few|TRBJ1-1|-
TGTGCCAGCACCAACTCGGGAGACAGGTGGGGGTACATGAACACTGAAGCTTTCTTT
CASTNSGDRWGYMNTEAFF
>TRBV6-6|few|TRBJ2-2|-
TGTGCCAGCAGCTCTGCTCCCCTAAGGCGCCAGCTGTTTTTT
CASSSAPLRRQLFF
>TRBV7-3|many|TRBJ2-5|TRBD2
TGTGCCAGCAGCCCTGCTAGCGGGGGGGCAGAGACCCAGTACTTC
CASSPASGGAETQYF
>TRBV11-2|-|TRBJ2-2|-
TGTGCCAGCAGCTTAGGTCGCACCGGGGAGCTGTTTTTT
CASSLGRTGELFF
>TRBV20-1|few|TRBJ1-2|-
TGCAGTGCGGACCAGGGTCCGGACTATGGCTACACCTTC
CSADQGPDYGYTF
>TRBV28|-|TRBJ1-6|-
TGTGCCAGCAGTTTCCGGGGTCAAACCCTCCACTTT
CASSFRGQTLHF
>TRBV7-3|-|TRBJ2-1|-
TGTGCCAGCAGTGTCGGCAGCGGCACCAACTACAATGAGCAGTTCTTC
CASSVGSGTNYNEQFF
>TRBV27|many|TRBJ2-3|-
TGTGCCAGCAGTTTAAATCTCCCGGGCGCAGATACGCAGTATTTT
CASSLNLPGADTQYF
>TRBV20-1|few|TRBJ2-5|-
TGCAGTGCTAGCCGAGGGGGAGTTTTCGAGACCCAGTACTTC
CSASRGGVFETQYF
>TRBV7-9|many|TRBJ2-1|-
TGTGCCAGCAGCCCCCAGGGCAATGAGCAGTTCTTC
CASSPQGNEQFF
>TRBV4-2|many|TRBJ2-7|-
TGTGCCAGCAGCCAAGATAAGACGGCATCCTACGAGCAGTACTTC
CASSQDKTASYEQYF
>TRBV18|many|TRBJ1-1|-
TGTGCCAGCTCACCCATGACAGTTGAAGCTTTCTTT
CASSPMTVEAFF
>TRBV10-3|many|TRBJ1-6|TRBD1
TGTGCCATCAGTCTGGACAGGGGCGGTTCACCCCTCCACTTT
CAISLDRGGSPLHF
>TRBV5-1|-|TRBJ2-3|TRBD2
TGCGCCAGCAGCCCGGGACTAGAAAGCACAGATACGCAGTATTTT
CASSPGLESTDTQYF
>TRBV5-1|-|TRBJ2-6|TRBD2
TGCGCCAGCAGCCCTCGGCGAGCGGGGGGTAGAGGTGGGGCCAACGTCCTGACTTTC
CASSPRRAGGRGGANVLTF
>TRBV7-6|few|TRBJ1-2|-
TGTGCCAGCAGCCTTGTACGGGACGGGGTAGCCTATGGCTACACCTTC
CASSLVRDGVAYGYTF
>TRBV7-2|many|TRBJ2-6|-
TGTGCCAGCAGCTCCAACGTTCGAGGGTACTCTGGGGCCAACGTCCTGACTTTC
CASSSNVRGYSGANVLTF
>TRBV19|many|TRBJ2-5|-
TGTGCCAGTAGTATAGCGTCACAGGGACTGGGAGAGACCCAGTACTTC
CASSIASQGLGETQYF
>TRBV7-2|many|TRBJ1-1|-
TGTGCCAGCCGCATAATTACAGGGTACACTGAAGCTTTCTTT
CASRIITGYTEAFF
>TRBV4-3|few|TRBJ1-5|-
TGCGCCAGCAGCCCAACACTCCCCGGAGGGCAGCCCCAGCATTTT
CASSPTLPGGQPQHF
>TRBV7-7|many|TRBJ2-5|TRBD1
TGTGCCAGCAGCTCCCAGGGGGCCGAGACCCAGTACTTC
CASSSQGAETQYF
>TRBV3-1|few|TRBJ2-7|-
TGTGCCAGCAGCCGCGGGACAATGGTCTACGAGCAGTACTTC
CASSRGTMVYEQYF
>TRBV5-5|few|TRBJ1-2|-
TGTGCCAGCAGCTTGTCACCGGGGGGCCTGAGCTATGGCTACACCTTC
CASSLSPGGLSYGYTF
>TRBV9|-|TRBJ2-1|-
TGTGCCAGCAGCGCTCCGGGCGGGGGCGTCAATGAGCAGTTCTTC
CASSAPGGGVNEQFF
>TRBV20-1|few|TRBJ1-4|TRBD1
TGCAGTGCTAGACGACAGGGACAGGGTAATGAAAAACTGTTTTTT
CSARRQGQGNEKLFF
>TRBV20-1|-|TRBJ2-3|TRBD2
TGCAGTGCTACGCCCGGGACTAGCGGGGGTGGAGATACGCAGTATTTT
CSATPGTSGGGDTQYF
>TRBV5-1|-|TRBJ2-3|-
TGCGCCAGCAGCTCTCCAAAACTAGGGTGGCGCACAGATACGCAGTATTTT
CASSSPKLGWRTDTQYF
>TRBV5-1|-|TRBJ2-7|-
TGCGCCAGCAGCTTGTCCAGGGGGGGATACGAGCAGTACTTC
CASSLSRGGYEQYF
>TRBV5-4|-|TRBJ2-1|TRBD2
TGTGCCAGCAGCCAGGGACTAGCGGGGGTCAATGAGCAGTTCTTC
CASSQGLAGVNEQFF
>TRBV25-1|-|TRBJ2-5|TRBD2
TGTGCCAGCAGTTTTCTAGCGGGGGCTGGTGAGACCCAGTACTTC
CASSFLAGAGETQYF
>TRBV10-3|few|TRBJ1-4|-
TGTGCCGCTGGGAACAGCCTACGATCTAATGAAAAACTGTTTTTT
CAAGNSLRSNEKLFF
>TRBV6-5|-|TRBJ1-1|-
TGTGCCAGCCACGAAGGGGATAAGGTGACTTTCTTT
CASHEGDKVTFF
>TRBV4-1|-|TRBJ2-3|-
TGCGCCAGCAGCCAAGTATTAGAGGCGCAGTATTTT
CASSQVLEAQYF
>TRBV11-2|few|TRBJ2-5|TRBD2
TGTGCCAGCAGCCTGACTAGCGGGGGGGCCGAGGGGAAAAAGACCCAGTACTTC
CASSLTSGGAEGKKTQYF
>TRBV7-8|few|TRBJ2-2|-
TGTGCCAGCAGCCCGACCCGGACCCGACCAGGGGAGCTGTTTTTT
CASSPTRTRPGELFF
>TRBV6-5|few|TRBJ1-6|-
TGTGCCAGCAGTTACGGTTCAGGGAGGTCTAATTCACCCCTCCACTTT
CASSYGSGRSNSPLHF
>TRBV24-1|-|TRBJ2-5|-
TGTGCCACCAGTGATACCGCGTCGGGTACGGAGACCCAGTACTTC
CATSDTASGTETQYF
>TRBV25-1|many|TRBJ2-5|-
TGTGCCAGCATACGTGGGGATATGGAGACCCAGTACTTC
CASIRGDMETQYF
>TRBV4-1|-|TRBJ1-2|TRBD1
TGCGCCAGAAGCGACAGGGGGCGACCCTATGGCTACACCTTC
CARSDRGRPYGYTF
>TRBV3-1|few|TRBJ2-1|TRBD2
TGTGCCAGCAGCCAAGATCCGTTGACTAGCGCTGAGCAGTTCTTC
CASSQDPLTSAEQFF
>TRBV3-1|many|TRBJ2-3|-
TGTGCCAGCAGCCGGGGGGGGCCAGATACGCAGTATTTT
CASSRGGPDTQYF